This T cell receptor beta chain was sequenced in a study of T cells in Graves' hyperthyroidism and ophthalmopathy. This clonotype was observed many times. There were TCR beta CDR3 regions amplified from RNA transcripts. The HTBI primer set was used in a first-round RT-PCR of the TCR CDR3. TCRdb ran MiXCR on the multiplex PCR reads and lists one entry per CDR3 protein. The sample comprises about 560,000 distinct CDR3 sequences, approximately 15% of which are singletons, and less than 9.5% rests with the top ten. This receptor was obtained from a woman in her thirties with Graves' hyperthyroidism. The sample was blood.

Here the CDR3 DNA reads TGTGCCAGTGGAGGTGGCGACGAGCAGTACTTC. Amino acids: CASGGGDEQYF. The rearrangement joins TRBV12-3 or TRBV12-4 to TRBJ2-7; possibly TRBD2 for D (5 bases). Trimming shortened V by 9 bases and J by 5 bases, and 11 bases separated the two germline ends. The CDR3 is 11 amino acids.